The clone carrying this T cell receptor (beta chain) was recorded at least ten times. Its specificity is unknown. The data originate from a study of T cells in Graves' hyperthyroidism and ophthalmopathy. Background on the study: Specimen type is peripheral blood, collected at initial diagnosis prior to any treatment. Study outcomes and limitations: Blood shared most expanded thyroid clonotypes above 0.001.

Amplification yielded TCR beta CDR3 regions, with RNA transcripts as the source. The TCR CDR3 was amplified in a first-round RT-PCR using the HTBI primer set. TCRdb reprocessed the multiplex PCR reads via MiXCR and lists one record per CDR3 protein. The profile shows about 420,000 distinct CDR3 sequences, roughly 13% of them singletons. If no ophthalmopathy progression occurred within 18 months, Graves' hyperthyroidism was stable. Uncontrolled infection, other autoimmune disease, pregnancy or lactation excluded patients. The CDR3 is made up of 14 amino acids. Germline CDR1 reads MNHEY; CDR2 reads SMNVEV (reference sequence). Losses at the gene ends were 6 bases for V and 3 bases for J; bases not matched to a gene: 3.

Sequencing was done on a sample of blood. The chain employs TRBV27 and TRBJ2-3; 10 bases map to TRBD1. The receptor was isolated from a woman younger than 30 with Graves' hyperthyroidism. The CDR3 DNA reads as TGTGCCAGCAGCGTGGACAGGGGGACAGATACGCAGTATTTT. Its translation: CASSVDRGTDTQYF.